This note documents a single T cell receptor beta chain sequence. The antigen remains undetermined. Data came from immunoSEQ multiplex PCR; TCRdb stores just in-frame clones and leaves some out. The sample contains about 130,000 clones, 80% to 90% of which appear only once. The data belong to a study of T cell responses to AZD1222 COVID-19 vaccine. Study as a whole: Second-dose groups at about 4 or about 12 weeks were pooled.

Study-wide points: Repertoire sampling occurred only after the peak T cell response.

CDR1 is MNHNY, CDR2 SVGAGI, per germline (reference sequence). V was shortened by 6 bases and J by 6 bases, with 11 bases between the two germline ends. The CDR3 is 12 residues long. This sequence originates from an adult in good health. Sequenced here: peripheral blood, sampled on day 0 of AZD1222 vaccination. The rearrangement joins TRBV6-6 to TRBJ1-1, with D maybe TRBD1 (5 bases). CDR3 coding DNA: TGTGCCAGCAGGGGAGGGGTGGCTGAAGCTTTCTTT. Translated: CASRGGVAEAFF.